The 9 T cell receptor beta chains reported below all come from one sample, sequenced in a study of cytomegalovirus exposure and HLA in healthy donors. The PCR ran on 60 Vbeta and 13 Jbeta primers. Profiled with immunoSEQ multiplex PCR; TCRdb holds only in-frame clones, not every one. The sample comprises 210,000 or so clones, over 65% of which are singletons, and around 2.9% rests with the top ten. Specimen: PBMCs. Receptors were obtained from a woman aged 60 to 75 in good health and CMV-seropositive.

The CDR3 region has the DNA TGTGCCAGCAGCTTTATGGGGCGGGGGCCAACCAATGAGCAGTTCTTC. It specifies CASSFMGRGPTNEQFF. The V and J genes are TRBV7-9 and TRBJ2-1; tentatively, D is TRBD2 (7 bases). CDR3 length: 16 residues. The V gene's germline CDR1 is SEHNR and CDR2 FQNEAQ (reference sequence). V shed 3 bases and J shed 6 bases, with 18 bases lying between them.

This chain joins TRBV7-9 and TRBJ1-2; D is uncertain. Deletions cut 1 base from V and 4 bases from J, with 7 bases between. This CDR3 has 13 amino acids. Germline V gene lookup returns CDR1 SEHNR and CDR2 FQNEAQ (reference sequence). The CDR3 loop is CASSLGAGYGYTF. The CDR3 region has the DNA TGTGCCAGCAGCTTAGGGGCGGGCTATGGCTACACCTTC.

This clone was recorded a few times. This sequence joins TRBV6-6 and TRBJ1-4; 10 bases line up with TRBD1. The V gene's germline CDR1 is MNHNY and CDR2 SVGAGI (reference sequence). CDR3 length: 14 amino acids. With 2 bases clipped from V and 7 bases from J, the junction kept 1 base outside the gene matches. The CDR3 DNA follows: TGTGCCAGCAGTTACGGGACAGGGGCTGAAAAACTGTTTTTT. Amino acid sequence: CASSYGTGAEKLFF.

The chain links TRBV10-3 to TRBJ2-1; 7 bases match TRBD1. This CDR3 has 16 amino acids. Trimming at V came to 4 bases and at J to 0 bases, leaving 6 bases not matched to a gene. CDR1 and CDR2 from the germline V gene are ENHRY and SYGVKD. The CDR3 nucleotides read TGTGCCATCAGTGGACAGGGCCCAAGCTCCTACAATGAGCAGTTCTTC. Protein: CAISGQGPSSYNEQFF.

This sequence joins TRBV5-6 and TRBJ1-2, with TRBD1 identical over 8 bases. The V segment lost 4 bases and the J segment 6 bases; nucleotides outside the gene matches: 14. The length of the CDR3 is 16 residues. Germline V gene data show CDR1 as SGHDT and CDR2 as YYEEEE. CDR3 DNA: TGTGCCAGCAGCGTCAGACAGGGGCTTAAGGCGGATGGCTACACCTTC. Translated, it gives CASSVRQGLKADGYTF.

V is TRBV5-1 and J is TRBJ2-5, with D perhaps matching TRBD2 (6 bases). The CDR3 is 15 residues long. Germline V gives CDR1 SGHRS, CDR2 YFSETQ. With 4 bases removed from V and 5 bases from J, the gap between germline ends came to 18 bases. CDR3 nucleotides: TGCGCCAGCAGCCTCGGGACTCCCGAAGGGGAGACCCAGTACTTC. Its protein is CASSLGTPEGETQYF.

The chain recombines TRBV9 with TRBJ2-2, with D perhaps TRBD1 (5 bases). V was trimmed by 1 base and J by 2 bases, leaving 9 bases between them. Germline lookup yields CDR1 SGDLS and CDR2 YYNGEE. The CDR3 is 15 residues long. The CDR3 spells CASSVYRGNTGELFF. Written as DNA, the CDR3 is TGTGCCAGCAGCGTATATAGGGGAAACACCGGGGAGCTGTTTTTT. Full variable domain (rest looked up from reference TRBV9 and TRBJ2-2): DSGVTQTPKHLITATGQRVTLRCSPRSGDLSVYWYQQSLDQGLQFLIQYYNGEERAKGNILERFSAQQFPDLHSELNLSSLELGDSALYFCASSVYRGNTGELFFGEGSRLTVL.

The chain uses TRBV5-5 and TRBJ2-2; perhaps TRBD2 as D (6 bases). Deletions cut 0 bases from V and 4 bases from J, with 7 bases between. The germline V gene has CDR1 SGHKS and CDR2 YYEKEE (reference sequence). The CDR3 spans 14 residues. The CDR3 spells CASSLAGGTGELFF. Here the CDR3 DNA reads TGTGCCAGCAGCTTGGCCGGGGGCACCGGGGAGCTGTTTTTT.

This chain connects TRBV5-1 to TRBJ2-3; 9 positions agree with TRBD1. Trimming cost V 4 bases and J 2 bases; bases outside gene matches: 5. The germline V gene encodes CDR1 SGHRS and CDR2 YFSETQ. This CDR3 spans 15 amino acids. CDR3 sequence (DNA): TGCGCCAGCAGCGCCGGACAGGGGTCCACAGATACGCAGTATTTT. This codes for CASSAGQGSTDTQYF. The full variable domain, in which reference TRBV5-1 and TRBJ2-3 provide the parts outside the CDR3, is KAGVTQTPRYLIKTRGQQVTLSCSPISGHRSVSWYQQTPGQGLQFLFEYFSETQRNKGNFPGRFSGRQFSNSRSEMNVSTLELGDSALYLCASSAGQGSTDTQYFGPGTRLTVL.